These 21 T cell receptor beta chains came from one sample sequenced in a study of T cell responses to AZD1222 COVID-19 vaccine. Sequencing was performed with immunoSEQ multiplex PCR; in TCRdb, only in-frame clones are kept and a portion is missing. The sample consists of about 73,000 clones, roughly 89% of them appearing once. Source: peripheral blood, taken 28 days after the second AZD1222 dose. The source is an adult who received the AZD1222 COVID-19 vaccine.

The J gene is TRBJ2-7, the V gene TRBV6-2 or TRBV6-3, with D tentatively TRBD2 (5 bases). The CDR3 consists of 13 residues. V lost 5 bases and J lost 2, with 10 bases in between. Looked up from germline, CDR1 is MNHEY and CDR2 is SVGEGT. The CDR3 region is CASSAGSTYEQYF. The CDR3 DNA is TGTGCCAGCAGTGCGGGCAGTACCTACGAGCAGTACTTC.

The chain combines TRBV18 with TRBJ2-7; TRBD2 agrees at 8 bases. V trimming: 2 bases; J trimming: 2 bases; junction bases outside the gene matches: 11. The CDR3 spans 17 residues. The germline gives CDR1 KGHSH, CDR2 LQKENI. For the CDR3, the DNA is TGTGCCAGCTCACCAAAAACTAGCGGTCAGAGTACCTACGAGCAGTACGTC. Its translation: CASSPKTSGQSTYEQYV.

This sequence joins TRBV11-3 and TRBJ2-1; the match to TRBD2 covers 13 bases. The V and J ends lost 6 bases and 7 bases, in that order; junction bases with no gene match: 6. This CDR3 is built from 15 residues. Germline loops: CDR1 SGHNT, CDR2 YENEEA. Here the CDR3 DNA reads TGTGCCAGCAGTTCCGGGACTAGCGGGAAAAATGAGCAGTTCTTC. Its translation is CASSSGTSGKNEQFF.

The table lists this clone with a count of one. V usage is TRBV2 and J usage is TRBJ1-1; no reliable D call. Germline V lookup: CDR1 SNHLY, CDR2 FYNNEI. V gave up 7 bases and J gave up 5 bases, with 8 bases separating them. There are 11 residues in the CDR3. The CDR3 DNA follows: TGTGCCAGCACCACGGGGACTGAAGCTTTCTTT. Its translation is CASTTGTEAFF.

This clone occurred once. This chain joins TRBV5-1 and TRBJ2-5; TRBD2 matches at 14 bases. This CDR3 spans 16 amino acids. Germline loops: CDR1 SGHRS, CDR2 YFSETQ. V trimming: 7 bases; J trimming: 2 bases; junction bases outside the gene matches: 7. The CDR3 sequence is CASRSRTSGGQETQYF. In DNA, the CDR3 is TGCGCCAGCCGTTCCCGGACTAGCGGGGGGCAAGAGACCCAGTACTTC. Using reference TRBV5-1 and TRBJ2-5 for the parts outside the CDR3, the full variable domain is KAGVTQTPRYLIKTRGQQVTLSCSPISGHRSVSWYQQTPGQGLQFLFEYFSETQRNKGNFPGRFSGRQFSNSRSEMNVSTLELGDSALYLCASRSRTSGGQETQYFGPGTRLLVL.

The rearrangement uses TRBV6-5 and TRBJ2-5; TRBD2 is a possible D gene (6 bases). This CDR3 spans 15 amino acids. V shed 10 bases and J shed 5 bases, with 23 bases lying between them. Germline V lookup: CDR1 MNHEY, CDR2 SVGAGI. This CDR3 reads CATSRRDATRETQYF. CDR3 DNA sequence: TGTGCCACCTCGCGGAGGGATGCTACCAGGGAGACCCAGTACTTC.

V and J are TRBV2 and TRBJ2-7; the D gene could be TRBD1 or TRBD2 (5 bases each). Deletions cut 7 bases from V and 0 bases from J, with 13 bases between. The CDR3 length is 14 residues. The germline V gene encodes CDR1 SNHLY and CDR2 FYNNEI. CDR3 nucleotide sequence: TGTGCCAGCAAACGGGACGCCAGCTCCTACGAGCAGTACTTC. Protein product: CASKRDASSYEQYF.

The chain carries TRBV27 and TRBJ1-1; the D is unclear. The CDR3 length is 14 residues. V shed 4 bases and J shed 5 bases, with 14 bases lying between them. Per germline, CDR1 MNHEY and CDR2 SMNVEV (reference sequence). The CDR3 nucleotides read TGTGCCAGCAGTTCCGTGGGCAGTTGGACTGAAGCTTTCTTT. Translated, it gives CASSSVGSWTEAFF.

The chain carries TRBV30 and TRBJ2-7; D is possibly TRBD1 or TRBD2 (5 bases each). The germline V gene encodes CDR1 GTSNPN and CDR2 SVGIG (reference sequence). The CDR3 extends over 12 amino acids. The V gene lost 0 bases and the J gene lost 2 bases, with 5 bases spanning the gap. The CDR3 DNA is TGTGCCTGGAGTGTGGGACCCTACGAGCAGTACGTC. Translation gives CAWSVGPYEQYV.

This chain uses TRBV3-1 (or the pseudogene TRBV3-2) with TRBJ2-1, with TRBD1 matching 9 bases. After removal of 1 base from V and 9 bases from J, the junction contained 10 bases not matched to a gene. This CDR3 is built from 16 residues. Per germline, CDR1 LGHDT and CDR2 YNNKEL (reference sequence). This chain's CDR3 is CASSQANRGRVTEQFF. CDR3 DNA: TGTGCCAGCAGCCAAGCAAACAGGGGGCGCGTTACTGAGCAGTTCTTC.

This clone was seen only once. This chain uses TRBV6-6 with TRBJ1-5; 9 bases align to TRBD1. Germline CDR1 reads MNHNY; CDR2 reads SVGAGI (reference sequence). V lost 5 bases to trimming and J lost 1 base; unmatched junction nucleotides: 12. This CDR3 is built from 18 residues. CDR3 sequence reads: CASSPGTGTSRSNQPQHF. CDR3 nucleotides: TGTGCCAGCAGTCCCGGGACAGGGACCTCCCGGAGCAATCAGCCCCAGCATTTT.

The V gene is TRBV7-2, the J gene TRBJ1-1, with D possibly matching TRBD1 (5 bases). The CDR3 contains 14 residues. V lost 4 bases to trimming and J lost 0 bases, with 9 bases between them. CDR1 is SGHTA, CDR2 FQGNSA, per germline. CDR3: CASSWGRLNTEAFF. CDR3 DNA: TGTGCCAGCAGCTGGGGACGTCTGAACACTGAAGCTTTCTTT.

The V call is TRBV6-2 or TRBV6-3, the J call TRBJ2-7; the D is unclear. The V gene lost 0 bases and the J gene lost 0 bases, with 3 bases spanning the gap. The CDR3 extends over 13 amino acids. Per the germline V gene, CDR1 is MNHEY and CDR2 is SVGEGT. The DNA of the CDR3 is TGTGCCAGCAGTTACTCGACCTCCTACGAGCAGTACTTC. Translating gives CASSYSTSYEQYF.

The chain uses TRBV7-3 and TRBJ2-1, with TRBD1 identical over 11 bases. Germline V gene sequence: CDR1 SGHTA, CDR2 FQGTGA. The CDR3 extends over 14 amino acids. V was clipped by 2 bases and J by 10 bases; unmatched bases: 4. The chain's CDR3 is CASSLGTGGGEQFF. As DNA, the CDR3 is TGTGCCAGCAGCTTAGGGACAGGGGGAGGGGAGCAGTTCTTC.

The V and J genes are TRBV24-1 and TRBJ1-4, with 7 bases lining up with TRBD1. The germline V gene has CDR1 KGHDR and CDR2 SFDVKD. The CDR3 has 15 amino acids. V lost 2 bases, J lost 4 bases, and 3 bases stayed unmatched. CDR3 sequence reads: CATSDSTGHNEKLFF. In nucleotides, the CDR3 is TGTGCCACCAGTGATTCGACAGGGCATAATGAAAAACTGTTTTTT.

The chain combines TRBV4-3 with TRBJ2-7; maybe TRBD1 (6 bases). The germline CDR1 and CDR2 sequences are LGHNA and YSLEER. V was pared by 0 bases and J by 2 bases, with 11 bases between. The length of the CDR3 is 15 residues. The CDR3 spells CASSQDAGVAYEQYF. The CDR3, as DNA: TGCGCCAGCAGCCAAGACGCAGGGGTGGCCTACGAGCAGTACTTC.

This clone showed up just once. The rearrangement links TRBV12-3 or TRBV12-4 to TRBJ1-1, with a possible D match to TRBD1 (5 bases). CDR3 length: 13 amino acids. With 3 bases removed from V and 1 base from J, the gap between germline ends came to 6 bases. This CDR3 is CASSFQGNTEAFF. CDR3 DNA: TGTGCCAGCAGTTTTCAGGGGAACACTGAAGCTTTCTTT.

This clone was counted a few times. The chain recombines TRBV29-1 with TRBJ2-7, with 7 bases identical to TRBD1. Per the germline V gene, CDR1 is SQVTM and CDR2 is ANQGSEA. This CDR3 comprises 12 residues. Germline trimming cut 4 bases from V and 2 bases from J; bases unmatched to any gene: 2. CDR3 amino acids: CSVGDSAYEQYF. The DNA of the CDR3 is TGCAGCGTTGGGGACAGCGCCTACGAGCAGTACTTC.

The J gene is TRBJ1-1, the V gene TRBV30; the D is unclear. The germline CDR1 and CDR2 sequences are GTSNPN and SVGIG (reference sequence). Trimming shortened V by 3 bases and J by 1 base, and 9 bases separated the two germline ends. CDR3 length equals 13 residues. As DNA, the CDR3 is TGTGCCTGGAGCATTTGGACGAACACTGAAGCTTTCTTT. It is translated as CAWSIWTNTEAFF.

CDR3 region: CASSSGSANYGYTF. The CDR3 DNA reads as TGTGCCAGTAGTTCTGGGTCAGCTAACTATGGCTACACCTTC. This rearrangement joins TRBV19 to TRBJ1-2; no reliable D call. Per the germline V gene, CDR1 is LNHDA and CDR2 is SQIVND (reference sequence). Deletions cut 5 bases from V and 0 bases from J, with 10 bases between. This CDR3 is 14 amino acids long.

The J gene is TRBJ1-5, the V gene TRBV19; the match to TRBD1 covers 9 bases. Looked up from germline, CDR1 is LNHDA and CDR2 is SQIVND (reference sequence). The CDR3 contains 17 residues. Trimming cost V 2 bases and J 3 bases; bases outside gene matches: 8. The CDR3 loop reads CASSIKGTGIHNQPQHF. CDR3 coding DNA: TGTGCCAGTAGTATAAAGGGGACAGGGATCCACAATCAGCCCCAGCATTTT.